This T cell receptor (beta chain) is from a study of radiotherapy plus CTLA-4 blockade in lung cancer. For the study at large: Objective response rate was about 19%; disease control rate, around 33%. Findings and caveats of the study: Radiotherapy with ipilimumab was followed by blood expansion of tumor-derived clones. The best predictor of response was reported to be early blood T cell clone dynamics, with interferon-beta.

Of note for this clone: Its target is unknown.

The CDR3 spans 17 residues. V lost 0 bases, J lost 2 bases, and 16 bases lay in between. CDR1 SGDLS and CDR2 YYNGEE come from the germline V gene. Sequencing used immunoSEQ multiplex PCR; TCRdb keeps in-frame clones, though not all of them. The profile shows about 26,000 clones, about 76% of them singletons. Those with chemo-refractory metastatic non-small-cell lung cancer were treated with focal radiation combined with CTLA-4 blockade using ipilimumab. The chain is built from TRBV9 and TRBJ2-3, with a weak D call TRBD1 (5 bases). The sample was peripheral blood, taken from a patient treated with radiotherapy plus ipilimumab. This receptor was obtained from a human donor with non-small cell lung cancer that progressed on radiotherapy plus ipilimumab. The CDR3 sequence is CASSVEIGDTLTDTQYF. CDR3 DNA sequence: TGTGCCAGCAGCGTAGAGATAGGGGATACACTCACAGATACGCAGTATTTT.